These T cell receptor beta chains were read from a single sample in a study of blood T cell repertoires in COVID-19. The data were produced by immunoSEQ multiplex PCR, yet TCRdb's version contains in-frame clones alone and is incomplete. This table has around 180,000 clones, approximately 87% appearing once. The sample comprised peripheral blood. All receptors derive from a man aged 65 to 85 with active or convalescent COVID-19. Each CDR3 is given with its conserved first and last residue. A D gene is named only where the DNA matches it firmly. The listing skips clone size in some rows; elsewhere it reads once, few, many or a size class.

CDR3aa: CASSEGREYYGYTF; CDR3nt: TGTGCCAGCAGTGAAGGCAGGGAATACTATGGCTACACCTTC; j_gene: TRBJ1-2; v_gene: TRBV6-1; d_gene: -; abundance: -
CDR3aa: CASSHSRDRSSYEQYF; CDR3nt: TGCGCCAGCAGCCATAGCCGGGACAGGAGCTCCTACGAGCAGTACTTC; j_gene: TRBJ2-7; v_gene: TRBV4-3; d_gene: TRBD1; abundance: -
CDR3aa: CASSAGTVGSGNTIYF; CDR3nt: TGTGCCAGTAGTGCCGGGACTGTCGGTTCTGGAAACACCATATATTTT; j_gene: TRBJ1-3; v_gene: TRBV19; d_gene: -; abundance: -
CDR3aa: CASSTGTSGYNEQFF; CDR3nt: TGTGCCAGCAGCACCGGGACTAGCGGATACAATGAGCAGTTCTTC; j_gene: TRBJ2-1; v_gene: TRBV11-2; d_gene: TRBD2; abundance: few
CDR3aa: CAWSVRAGASTDTQYF; CDR3nt: TGTGCCTGGAGTGTACGAGCGGGGGCCTCGACAGATACGCAGTATTTT; j_gene: TRBJ2-3; v_gene: TRBV30; d_gene: TRBD2; abundance: -
CDR3aa: CASSPGADTQYF; CDR3nt: TGTGCCAGCAGCCCCGGTGCGGATACGCAGTATTTT; j_gene: TRBJ2-3; v_gene: TRBV6-2/TRBV6-3; d_gene: -; abundance: -
CDR3aa: CASSTSGRVHNEQFF; CDR3nt: TGTGCCAGCAGTACTAGCGGGAGAGTCCACAATGAGCAGTTCTTC; j_gene: TRBJ2-1; v_gene: TRBV6-2/TRBV6-3; d_gene: TRBD2; abundance: -
CDR3aa: CATSREGFRGETQYF; CDR3nt: TGTGCCACCAGCAGAGAAGGTTTTCGAGGGGAGACCCAGTACTTC; j_gene: TRBJ2-5; v_gene: TRBV15; d_gene: -; abundance: -
CDR3aa: CASERSVNEKLFF; CDR3nt: TGTGCCAGCGAGAGAAGCGTTAATGAAAAACTGTTTTTT; j_gene: TRBJ1-4; v_gene: TRBV28; d_gene: -; abundance: -
CDR3aa: CAWSLQGFSNQPQHF; CDR3nt: TGTGCCTGGAGTCTACAGGGATTTAGCAATCAGCCCCAGCATTTT; j_gene: TRBJ1-5; v_gene: TRBV30; d_gene: -; abundance: -
CDR3aa: CASSRRQVSNQPQHF; CDR3nt: TGTGCCAGCTCACGGCGACAGGTTAGCAATCAGCCCCAGCATTTT; j_gene: TRBJ1-5; v_gene: TRBV18; d_gene: -; abundance: -
CDR3aa: CASSYEGAREQYF; CDR3nt: TGTGCCAGCAGTTACGAAGGGGCACGGGAGCAGTACTTC; j_gene: TRBJ2-7; v_gene: TRBV6-5; d_gene: -; abundance: -
CDR3aa: CASSTGSSGANVLTF; CDR3nt: TGTGCCAGCAGCACGGGGAGCTCTGGGGCCAACGTCCTGACTTTC; j_gene: TRBJ2-6; v_gene: TRBV5-4; d_gene: -; abundance: -
CDR3aa: CASSLEAGGDQPQHF; CDR3nt: TGTGCCAGCAGCTTGGAAGCAGGGGGTGATCAGCCCCAGCATTTT; j_gene: TRBJ1-5; v_gene: TRBV5-5; d_gene: TRBD1; abundance: -
CDR3aa: CSALRTGELFF; CDR3nt: TGCAGTGCTTTACGGACCGGGGAGCTGTTTTTT; j_gene: TRBJ2-2; v_gene: TRBV20-1; d_gene: -; abundance: -
CDR3aa: CASSSQNLNYGYTF; CDR3nt: TGTGCCAGCAGCTCACAGAACCTTAACTATGGCTACACCTTC; j_gene: TRBJ1-2; v_gene: TRBV7-8; d_gene: -; abundance: -
CDR3aa: CASSVTGTSYEQYF; CDR3nt: TGTGCCAGCAGCGTCACAGGGACATCCTACGAGCAGTACTTC; j_gene: TRBJ2-7; v_gene: TRBV9; d_gene: -; abundance: few
CDR3aa: CASSHRVGGHFNEKLFF; CDR3nt: TGTGCCAGCAGCCACAGGGTAGGGGGACACTTTAATGAAAAACTGTTTTTT; j_gene: TRBJ1-4; v_gene: TRBV11-2; d_gene: -; abundance: -